The entry below gives a single TCR beta chain sequence along with its context. The antigen remains unidentified. This entry belongs to a study of monozygotic twins with inflammatory bowel disease. Whole-study findings and limits: Whereas healthy co-twins had higher TCRbeta diversity (inverse Simpson), IBD patients had lower diversity. No discrimination was achieved between different T cell subtypes.

This CDR3 region has 16 residues. Per the germline V gene, CDR1 is SGHRS and CDR2 is YFSETQ. Added by template switching were UMIs that each held a 6-nucleotide sample barcode. After re-calling the 5' RACE reads, TCRdb lists one entry per CDR3 protein, DNA absent. In all, the sample yields under 200,000 distinct CDR3 sequences. This rearrangement joins TRBV5-1 to TRBJ2-1; the D gene TCRdb calls, TRBD2, cannot be checked with no DNA. This receptor was identified in a human donor with ulcerative colitis or Crohn's disease, or a healthy co-twin of an affected twin (not recorded which). Source material: blood. CDR3 loop: CASSTLGSGSGDEQFF.